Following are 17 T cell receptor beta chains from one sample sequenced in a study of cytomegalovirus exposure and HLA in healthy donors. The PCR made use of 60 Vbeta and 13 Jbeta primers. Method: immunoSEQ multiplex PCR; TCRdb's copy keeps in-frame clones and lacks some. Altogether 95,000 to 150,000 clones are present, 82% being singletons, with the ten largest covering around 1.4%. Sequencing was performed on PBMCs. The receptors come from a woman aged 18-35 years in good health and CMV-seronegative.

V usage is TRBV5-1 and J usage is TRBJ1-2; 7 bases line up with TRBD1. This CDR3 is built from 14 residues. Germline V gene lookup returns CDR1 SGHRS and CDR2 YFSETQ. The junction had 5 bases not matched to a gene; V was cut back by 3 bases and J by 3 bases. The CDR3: CASSSRQGDYGYTF. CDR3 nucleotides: TGCGCCAGCAGCTCTCGACAGGGAGACTATGGCTACACCTTC.

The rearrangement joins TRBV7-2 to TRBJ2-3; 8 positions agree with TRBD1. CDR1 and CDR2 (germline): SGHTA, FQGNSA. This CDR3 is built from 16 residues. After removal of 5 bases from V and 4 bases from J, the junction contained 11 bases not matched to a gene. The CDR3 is CASSARTGQFPDTQYF. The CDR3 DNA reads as TGTGCCAGCAGCGCAAGGACAGGGCAGTTTCCAGATACGCAGTATTTT.

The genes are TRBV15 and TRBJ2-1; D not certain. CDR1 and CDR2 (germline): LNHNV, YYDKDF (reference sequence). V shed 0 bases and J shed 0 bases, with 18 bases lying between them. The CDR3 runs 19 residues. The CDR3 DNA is TGTGCCACCAGCAGAGATCGTATTAGCTCATCCCTCTCCTACAATGAGCAGTTCTTC. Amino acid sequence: CATSRDRISSSLSYNEQFF.

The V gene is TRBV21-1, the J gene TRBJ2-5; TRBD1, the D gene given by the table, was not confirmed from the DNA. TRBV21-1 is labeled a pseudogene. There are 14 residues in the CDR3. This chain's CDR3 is CASSDPQGTETQYF. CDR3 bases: TGTGCCAGCAGCGATCCACAGGGTACGGAGACCCAGTACTTC.

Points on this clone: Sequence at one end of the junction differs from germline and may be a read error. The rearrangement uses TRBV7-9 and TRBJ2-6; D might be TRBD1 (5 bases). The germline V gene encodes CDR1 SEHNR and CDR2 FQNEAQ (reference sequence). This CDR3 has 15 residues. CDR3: CASSPTYSGANGLTF. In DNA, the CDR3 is TGTGCCAGCAGCCCGACCTACTCTGGGGCCAACGGCCTGACTTTC.

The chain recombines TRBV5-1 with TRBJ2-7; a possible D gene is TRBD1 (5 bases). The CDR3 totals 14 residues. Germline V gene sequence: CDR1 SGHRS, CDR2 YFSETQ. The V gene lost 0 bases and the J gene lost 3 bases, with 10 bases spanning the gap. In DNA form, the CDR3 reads TGCGCCAGCAGCTTGGCCGACAGTCGCTACGAGCAGTACTTC. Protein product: CASSLADSRYEQYF.

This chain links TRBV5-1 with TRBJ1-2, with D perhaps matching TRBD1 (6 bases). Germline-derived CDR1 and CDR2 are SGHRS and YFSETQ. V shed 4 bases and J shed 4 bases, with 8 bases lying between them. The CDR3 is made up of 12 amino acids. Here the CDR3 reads CASSQTGYGYTF. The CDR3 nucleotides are TGCGCCAGCAGCCAGACAGGCTATGGCTACACCTTC.

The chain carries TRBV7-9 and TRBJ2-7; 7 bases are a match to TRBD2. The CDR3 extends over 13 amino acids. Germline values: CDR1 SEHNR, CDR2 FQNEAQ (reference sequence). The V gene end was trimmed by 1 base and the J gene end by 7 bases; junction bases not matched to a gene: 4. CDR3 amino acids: CASSLERGLEQYF. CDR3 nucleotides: TGTGCCAGCAGCTTAGAGCGGGGCCTGGAGCAGTACTTC.

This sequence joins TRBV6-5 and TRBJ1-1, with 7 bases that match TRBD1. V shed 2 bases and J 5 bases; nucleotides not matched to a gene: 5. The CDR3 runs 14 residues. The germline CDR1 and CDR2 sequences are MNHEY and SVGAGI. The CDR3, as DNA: TGTGCCAGCAGTTACGTACAGGGGAGGACTGAAGCTTTCTTT. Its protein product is CASSYVQGRTEAFF.

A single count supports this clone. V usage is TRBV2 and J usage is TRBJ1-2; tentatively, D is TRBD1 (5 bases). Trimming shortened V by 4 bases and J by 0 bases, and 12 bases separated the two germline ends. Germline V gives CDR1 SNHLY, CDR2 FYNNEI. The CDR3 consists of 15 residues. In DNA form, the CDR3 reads TGTGCCAGCAGTGGTCAGGGCCCCACTAACTATGGCTACACCTTC. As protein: CASSGQGPTNYGYTF.

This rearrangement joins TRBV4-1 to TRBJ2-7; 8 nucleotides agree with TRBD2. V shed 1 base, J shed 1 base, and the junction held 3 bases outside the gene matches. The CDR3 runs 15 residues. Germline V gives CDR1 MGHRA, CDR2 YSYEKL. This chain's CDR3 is CASSQVAGMSYEQYF. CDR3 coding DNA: TGCGCCAGCAGCCAAGTAGCGGGGATGTCCTACGAGCAGTACTTC.

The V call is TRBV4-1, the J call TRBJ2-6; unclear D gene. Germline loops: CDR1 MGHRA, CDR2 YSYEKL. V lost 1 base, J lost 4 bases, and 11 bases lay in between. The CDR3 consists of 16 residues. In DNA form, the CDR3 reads TGCGCCAGCAGCCAAGCAACAGTTGCCGGGGCCAACGTCCTGACTTTC. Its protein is CASSQATVAGANVLTF.

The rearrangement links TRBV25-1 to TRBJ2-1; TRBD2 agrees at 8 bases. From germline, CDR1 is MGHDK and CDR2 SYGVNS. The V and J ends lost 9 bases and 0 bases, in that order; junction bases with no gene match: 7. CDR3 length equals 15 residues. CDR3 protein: CASIGLAGSYNEQFF. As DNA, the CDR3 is TGTGCCAGTATAGGTCTAGCGGGCTCCTACAATGAGCAGTTCTTC.

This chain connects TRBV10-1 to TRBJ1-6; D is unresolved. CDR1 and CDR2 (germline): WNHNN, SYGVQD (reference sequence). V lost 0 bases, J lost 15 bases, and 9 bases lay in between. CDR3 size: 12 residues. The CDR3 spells CASSESSGLLHF. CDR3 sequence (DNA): TGCGCCAGCAGTGAGTCCTCCGGACTCCTCCACTTT.

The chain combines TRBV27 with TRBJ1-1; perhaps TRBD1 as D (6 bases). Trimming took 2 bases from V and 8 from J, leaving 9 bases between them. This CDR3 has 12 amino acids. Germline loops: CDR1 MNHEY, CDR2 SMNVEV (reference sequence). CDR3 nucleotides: TGTGCCAGCAGTTTACTACAGGGAGAAGCTTTCTTT. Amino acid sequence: CASSLLQGEAFF.

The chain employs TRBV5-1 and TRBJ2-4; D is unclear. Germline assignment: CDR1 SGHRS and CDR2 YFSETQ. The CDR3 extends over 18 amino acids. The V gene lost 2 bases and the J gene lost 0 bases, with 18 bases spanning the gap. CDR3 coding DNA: TGCGCCAGCAGCTTAGGAGAACCCCCCCTGTTAGCCAAAAACATTCAGTACTTC. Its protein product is CASSLGEPPLLAKNIQYF.

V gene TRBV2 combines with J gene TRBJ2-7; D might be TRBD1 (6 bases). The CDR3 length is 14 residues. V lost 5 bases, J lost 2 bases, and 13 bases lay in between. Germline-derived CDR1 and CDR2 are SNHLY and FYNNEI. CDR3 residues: CASSPNRVTYEQYF. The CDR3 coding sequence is TGTGCCAGCAGTCCTAACAGGGTCACCTACGAGCAGTACTTC.